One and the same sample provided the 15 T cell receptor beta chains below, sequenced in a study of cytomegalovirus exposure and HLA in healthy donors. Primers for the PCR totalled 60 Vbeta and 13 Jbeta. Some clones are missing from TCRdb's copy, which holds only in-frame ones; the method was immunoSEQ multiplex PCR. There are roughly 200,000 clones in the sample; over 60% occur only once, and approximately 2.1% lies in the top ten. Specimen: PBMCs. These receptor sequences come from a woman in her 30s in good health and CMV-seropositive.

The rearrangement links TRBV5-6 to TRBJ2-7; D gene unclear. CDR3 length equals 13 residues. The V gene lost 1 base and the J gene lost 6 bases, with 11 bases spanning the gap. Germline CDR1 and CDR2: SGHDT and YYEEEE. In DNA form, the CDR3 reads TGTGCCAGCAGCTTGTTCCGTACAGTCGAGCAGTACTTC. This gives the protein CASSLFRTVEQYF.

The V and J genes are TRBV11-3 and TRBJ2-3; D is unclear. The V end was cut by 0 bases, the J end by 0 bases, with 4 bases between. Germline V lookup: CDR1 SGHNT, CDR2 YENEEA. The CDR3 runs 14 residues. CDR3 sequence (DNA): TGTGCCAGCAGCTTAGATGGCAGCACAGATACGCAGTATTTT. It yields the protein CASSLDGSTDTQYF. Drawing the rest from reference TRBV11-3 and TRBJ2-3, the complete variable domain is EAGVVQSPRYKIIEKKQPVAFWCNPISGHNTLYWYLQNLGQGPELLIRYENEEAVDDSQLPKDRFSAERLKGVDSTLKIQPAELGDSAVYLCASSLDGSTDTQYFGPGTRLTVL.

CDR3 protein: CATSRAGGRSNYGYTF. In DNA form, the CDR3 reads TGTGCCACCAGCCGGGCAGGGGGGAGGTCAAACTATGGCTACACCTTC. The chain is built from TRBV15 and TRBJ1-2; 7 bases line up with TRBD1. The length of the CDR3 is 16 residues. Germline V gene lookup returns CDR1 LNHNV and CDR2 YYDKDF (reference sequence). V shed 5 bases, J shed 2 bases, and the junction held 11 bases outside the gene matches.

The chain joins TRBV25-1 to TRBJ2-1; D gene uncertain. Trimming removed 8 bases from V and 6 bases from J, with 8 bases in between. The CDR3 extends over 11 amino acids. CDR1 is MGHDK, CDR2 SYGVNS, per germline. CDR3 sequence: CASRLVNEQFF. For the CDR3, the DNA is TGTGCCAGCCGGCTAGTCAATGAGCAGTTCTTC.

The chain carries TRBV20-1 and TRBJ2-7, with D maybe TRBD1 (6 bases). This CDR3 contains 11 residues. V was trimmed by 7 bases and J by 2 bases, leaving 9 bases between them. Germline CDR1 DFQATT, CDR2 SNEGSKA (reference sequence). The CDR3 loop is CSGQDAYEQYF. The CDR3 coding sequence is TGCAGTGGACAGGACGCCTACGAGCAGTACTTC.

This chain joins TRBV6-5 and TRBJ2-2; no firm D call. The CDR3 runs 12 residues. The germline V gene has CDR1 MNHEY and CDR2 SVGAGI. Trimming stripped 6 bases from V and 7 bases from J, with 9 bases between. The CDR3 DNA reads TGTGCCAGCAGGCAGAGCGTCGGGGAGCTGTTTTTT. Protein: CASRQSVGELFF.

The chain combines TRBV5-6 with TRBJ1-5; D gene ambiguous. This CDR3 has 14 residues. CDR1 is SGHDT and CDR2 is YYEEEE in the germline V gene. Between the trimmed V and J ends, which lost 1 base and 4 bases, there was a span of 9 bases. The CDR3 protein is CASSLRPGNQPQHF. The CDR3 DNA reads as TGTGCCAGCAGCTTGAGGCCGGGGAATCAGCCCCAGCATTTT.

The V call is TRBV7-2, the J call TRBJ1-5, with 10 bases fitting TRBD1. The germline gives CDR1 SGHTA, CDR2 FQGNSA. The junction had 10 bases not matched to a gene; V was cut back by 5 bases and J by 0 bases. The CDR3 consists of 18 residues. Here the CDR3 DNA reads TGTGCCAGCAGCGGAGGGACAGGGGCCTCGTATAGCAATCAGCCCCAGCATTTT. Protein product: CASSGGTGASYSNQPQHF.

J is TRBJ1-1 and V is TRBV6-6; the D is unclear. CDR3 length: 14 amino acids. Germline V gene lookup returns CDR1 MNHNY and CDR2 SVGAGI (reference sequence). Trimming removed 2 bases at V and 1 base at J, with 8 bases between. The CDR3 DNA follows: TGTGCCAGCAGTTACGTGGGCGCGAACACTGAAGCTTTCTTT. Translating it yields CASSYVGANTEAFF.

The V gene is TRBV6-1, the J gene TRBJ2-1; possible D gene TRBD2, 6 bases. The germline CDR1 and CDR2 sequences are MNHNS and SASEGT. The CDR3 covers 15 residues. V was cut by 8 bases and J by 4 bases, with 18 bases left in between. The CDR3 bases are TGTGCCAGCCACAATGGGGACTTCGGGTACAATGAGCAGTTCTTC. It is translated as CASHNGDFGYNEQFF.

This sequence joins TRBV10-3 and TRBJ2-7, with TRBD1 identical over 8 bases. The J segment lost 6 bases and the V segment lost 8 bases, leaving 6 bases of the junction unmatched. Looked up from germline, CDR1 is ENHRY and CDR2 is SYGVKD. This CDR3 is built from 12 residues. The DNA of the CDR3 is TGTGCCATCTGGACAGGGTTTAGCGAGCAGTACTTC. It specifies CAIWTGFSEQYF.

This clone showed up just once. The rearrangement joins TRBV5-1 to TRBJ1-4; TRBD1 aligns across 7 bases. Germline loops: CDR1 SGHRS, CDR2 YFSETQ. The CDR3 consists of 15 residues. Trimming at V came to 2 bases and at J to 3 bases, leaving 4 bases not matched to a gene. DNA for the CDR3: TGCGCCAGCAGCTTCAGCAGGGGGGCTAATGAAAAACTGTTTTTT. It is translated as CASSFSRGANEKLFF. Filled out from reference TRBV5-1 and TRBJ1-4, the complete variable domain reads KAGVTQTPRYLIKTRGQQVTLSCSPISGHRSVSWYQQTPGQGLQFLFEYFSETQRNKGNFPGRFSGRQFSNSRSEMNVSTLELGDSALYLCASSFSRGANEKLFFGSGTQLSVL.

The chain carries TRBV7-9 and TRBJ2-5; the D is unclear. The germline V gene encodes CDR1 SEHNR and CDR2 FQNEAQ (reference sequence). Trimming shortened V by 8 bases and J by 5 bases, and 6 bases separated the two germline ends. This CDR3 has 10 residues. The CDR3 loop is CASAGETQYF. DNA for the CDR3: TGTGCCAGCGCCGGGGAGACCCAGTACTTC.

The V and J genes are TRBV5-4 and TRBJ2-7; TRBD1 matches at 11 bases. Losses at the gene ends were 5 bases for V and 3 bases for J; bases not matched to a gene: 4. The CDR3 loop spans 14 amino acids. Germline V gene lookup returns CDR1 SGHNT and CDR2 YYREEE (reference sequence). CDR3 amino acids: CASSSGTGGYEQYF. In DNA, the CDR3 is TGTGCCAGCAGTTCCGGGACAGGGGGCTACGAGCAGTACTTC.

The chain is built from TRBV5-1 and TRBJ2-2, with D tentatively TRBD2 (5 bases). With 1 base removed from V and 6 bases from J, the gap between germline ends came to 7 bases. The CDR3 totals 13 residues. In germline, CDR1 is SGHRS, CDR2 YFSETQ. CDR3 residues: CASSLWGAGELFF. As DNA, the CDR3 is TGCGCCAGCAGCTTGTGGGGAGCCGGGGAGCTGTTTTTT.